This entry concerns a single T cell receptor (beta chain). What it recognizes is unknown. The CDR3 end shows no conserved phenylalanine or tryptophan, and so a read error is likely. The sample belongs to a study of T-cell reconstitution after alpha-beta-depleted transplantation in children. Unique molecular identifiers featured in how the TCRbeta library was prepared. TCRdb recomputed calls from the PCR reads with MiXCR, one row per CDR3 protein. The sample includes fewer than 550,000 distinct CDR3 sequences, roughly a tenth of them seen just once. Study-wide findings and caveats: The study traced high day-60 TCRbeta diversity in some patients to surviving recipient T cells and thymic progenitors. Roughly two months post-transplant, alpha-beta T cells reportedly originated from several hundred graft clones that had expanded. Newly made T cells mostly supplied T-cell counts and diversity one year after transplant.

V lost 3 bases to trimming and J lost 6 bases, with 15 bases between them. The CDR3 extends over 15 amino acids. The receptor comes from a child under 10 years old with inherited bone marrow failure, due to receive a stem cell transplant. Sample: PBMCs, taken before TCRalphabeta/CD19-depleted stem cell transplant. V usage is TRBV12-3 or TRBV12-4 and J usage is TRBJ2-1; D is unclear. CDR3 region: CASSFPTFSCNEQFL. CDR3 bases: TGTGCCAGCAGTTTCCCTACATTCTCGTGCAATGAGCAGTTCCTC.